A single sample is the source of the 28 T cell receptor beta chains below, sequenced in a study of vaccination effects on CD4 cells after COVID-19. Culturing for 10 to 11 days preceded CD4+ T cell isolation. A positive SARS-CoV-2 PCR test fell between March and December 2020. Each participant received a vaccine that was either BNT162b2 or mRNA-1273, given as two doses. Produced via immunoSEQ multiplex PCR; TCRdb's table is partial and in-frame only. Altogether 45,000 to 55,000 clones are present, 65% to 80% being singletons, with the ten largest covering 5.4%. These receptors lack a known antigen. Source: CD4+ T cells from PBMCs cultured without peptide, taken after COVID-19 vaccination. The receptors were sampled from a human donor who had a prior SARS-CoV-2 infection.

The chain carries TRBV15 and TRBJ2-5; tentatively, D is TRBD1 (5 bases). The V gene's germline CDR1 is LNHNV and CDR2 YYDKDF (reference sequence). V lost 0 bases, J lost 1 base, and 9 bases lay in between. The CDR3 is 15 amino acids. Here the CDR3 DNA reads TGTGCCACCAGCAGAGATATGCAGGGCCAAGAGACCCAGTACTTC. Translated, it gives CATSRDMQGQETQYF.

This sequence joins TRBV12-3 or TRBV12-4 and TRBJ2-1; D gene ambiguous. Trimming pared 3 bases from V and 0 bases from J, leaving 3 bases between. CDR3 length: 13 residues. CDR3 protein: CASSFGSYNEQFF. The CDR3 nucleotides read TGTGCCAGCAGTTTTGGCTCCTACAATGAGCAGTTCTTC.

The CDR3 sequence is CASSTLGTSGLTQYF. The CDR3 DNA reads as TGTGCCAGCAGCACCCTCGGGACTAGCGGACTTACGCAGTATTTT. The chain links TRBV9 to TRBJ2-3, with 11 bases that match TRBD2. Germline CDR1 reads SGDLS; CDR2 reads YYNGEE. V lost 4 bases and J lost 8; bases outside the gene matches: 9. The CDR3 is 15 residues long.

The chain has TRBV28 and TRBJ2-7; D is perhaps TRBD1 or TRBD2 (5 bases each). Trimming took off 7 bases at V and 1 base at J, with 17 bases between the two ends. This CDR3 is 15 amino acids long. Germline V gene sequence: CDR1 MDHEN, CDR2 SYDVKM. Here the CDR3 DNA reads TGTGCCAGCACTACTCAGGGCTCGGGGTCCTACGAGCAGTACTTC. Amino acids: CASTTQGSGSYEQYF.

The chain carries TRBV10-3 and TRBJ2-3, with TRBD1 matching 10 bases. J was trimmed by 3 bases and V by 6 bases; bases with no gene match: 9. CDR1 is ENHRY, CDR2 SYGVKD, per germline. This CDR3 contains 16 residues. CDR3 protein: CAIRAGQGLETDTQYF. The CDR3 DNA reads TGTGCCATCAGAGCGGGACAGGGGCTTGAGACAGATACGCAGTATTTT.

The chain joins TRBV5-5 to TRBJ1-1; no clear D gene. The CDR3 is 13 residues long. Between the trimmed V and J ends, which lost 6 bases and 11 bases, there was a span of 20 bases. The germline CDR1 and CDR2 sequences are SGHKS and YYEKEE (reference sequence). In DNA form, the CDR3 reads TGTGCCAGCATCCTATGCTGGGTAGTGACGGCTTTCTTT. This encodes CASILCWVVTAFF.

CDR3 region: CASSYGRNQPQHF. The CDR3 DNA sequence: TGTGCCAGCAGTTACGGGAGAAATCAGCCCCAGCATTTT. The chain employs TRBV6-5 and TRBJ1-5; D unresolved. The CDR3 consists of 13 residues. Looked up from germline, CDR1 is MNHEY and CDR2 is SVGAGI. V gave up 2 bases and J gave up 4 bases, with 6 bases separating them.

V and J are TRBV10-3 and TRBJ2-5, with 7 positions matching TRBD1. Germline V lookup: CDR1 ENHRY, CDR2 SYGVKD. The CDR3 runs 14 residues. V dropped 7 bases and J dropped 4; count of bases not matched to a gene: 9. CDR3 region: CAINPQTGPETQYF. CDR3 in DNA: TGTGCCATCAACCCTCAGACAGGGCCAGAGACCCAGTACTTC.

This chain joins TRBV19 and TRBJ1-4; 7 nucleotides line up with TRBD1. The CDR3 has 13 residues. Germline CDR1 is LNHDA and CDR2 is SQIVND (reference sequence). J lost 7 bases, V lost 7 bases, and 6 bases had no gene match. CDR3 DNA sequence: TGTGCCAGTAATTTTCCAGGGGGTGAAAAACTGTTTTTT. The encoded protein is CASNFPGGEKLFF.

J is TRBJ2-2 and V is TRBV7-9, with 8 positions matching TRBD2. This CDR3 has 15 amino acids. CDR1 is SEHNR, CDR2 FQNEAQ, per germline (reference sequence). Trimming at V came to 6 bases and at J to 4 bases, leaving 7 bases not matched to a gene. In DNA, the CDR3 is TGTGCCAGCAGGATCGGGAGGGCCGGCACCGGGGAGCTGTTTTTT. Amino acids: CASRIGRAGTGELFF.

This chain joins TRBV19 and TRBJ1-4; D uncertain. The CDR3 spans 13 residues. The V gene's germline CDR1 is LNHDA and CDR2 SQIVND (reference sequence). Trimming took off 6 bases at V and 6 bases at J, with 11 bases between the two ends. CDR3 loop: CASRPRVYEKLFF. As DNA, the CDR3 is TGTGCCAGTAGGCCAAGGGTGTATGAAAAACTGTTTTTT.

This clone was picked up a small number of times. V gene TRBV27 combines with J gene TRBJ1-4; perhaps TRBD1 as D (6 bases). Deletions cut 7 bases from V and 0 bases from J, with 9 bases between. The length of the CDR3 is 14 residues. Germline CDR1 is MNHEY and CDR2 is SMNVEV (reference sequence). Here the CDR3 reads CASTGHSTNEKLFF. The CDR3 DNA follows: TGTGCCAGCACGGGACATTCAACTAATGAAAAACTGTTTTTT.

The V gene is TRBV15, the J gene TRBJ1-3; D is perhaps TRBD1 (5 bases). Trimming took 0 bases from V and 9 from J, leaving 18 bases between them. Germline CDR1 reads LNHNV; CDR2 reads YYDKDF (reference sequence). The CDR3 is 16 amino acids. In DNA, the CDR3 is TGTGCCACCAGCAGAGATCGTCTGGGGCAGTATGGCACCATATATTTT. Its protein product is CATSRDRLGQYGTIYF.

The chain combines TRBV19 with TRBJ1-1; D not resolved. The germline V gene encodes CDR1 LNHDA and CDR2 SQIVND (reference sequence). V gave up 3 bases and J gave up 1 base, with 6 bases separating them. This CDR3 has 13 residues. CDR3: CASSIGQNTEAFF. CDR3 in DNA: TGTGCCAGTAGTATCGGGCAGAACACTGAAGCTTTCTTT.

This chain links TRBV9 with TRBJ1-2; D remains unclear. Germline-derived CDR1 and CDR2 are SGDLS and YYNGEE. V lost 6 bases, J lost 2 bases, and 11 bases lay in between. This CDR3 is 13 amino acids long. CDR3 residues: CASNSWSNYGYTF. The CDR3 region has the DNA TGTGCCAGCAACTCTTGGTCAAACTATGGCTACACCTTC.

V usage is TRBV30 and J usage is TRBJ2-5; 10 bases are shared with TRBD1. This CDR3 is 13 amino acids long. Germline trimming cut 3 bases from V and 5 bases from J; bases unmatched to any gene: 3. Germline V gives CDR1 GTSNPN, CDR2 SVGIG (reference sequence). The CDR3 DNA is TGTGCCTGGAGCAGACAGGGGGCTGAGACCCAGTACTTC. It translates to CAWSRQGAETQYF.

J is TRBJ2-3 and V is TRBV20-1; D is unclear. The germline V and J ends were trimmed by 3 bases and 3 bases, with 16 bases remaining between them. Germline assignment: CDR1 DFQATT and CDR2 SNEGSKA (reference sequence). This CDR3 region has 15 residues. The CDR3 is CSASLVADPTDTQYF. The CDR3 bases are TGCAGTGCTAGTTTAGTGGCCGATCCGACAGATACGCAGTATTTT.

Written as DNA, the CDR3 is TGTGCCTGGACGGGGCGGGGACAGACCGTGTTTGAGCAGTACTTC. This translates into CAWTGRGQTVFEQYF. This rearrangement joins TRBV30 to TRBJ2-7; tentative D call: TRBD1 (7 bases). V was cut by 4 bases and J by 7 bases, with 23 bases left in between. From germline, CDR1 is GTSNPN and CDR2 SVGIG (reference sequence). This CDR3 is 15 amino acids long.

There are a few counts of this clone. The chain combines TRBV19 with TRBJ2-7; D may be TRBD2 (6 bases). CDR1 and CDR2 (germline): LNHDA, SQIVND (reference sequence). The CDR3 covers 14 residues. Trimming left V 11 bases short and J 0 bases short, with 17 bases between. The CDR3 region is CASGGTLDSYEQYF. CDR3 coding DNA: TGTGCCTCTGGCGGGACCCTAGACTCCTACGAGCAGTACTTC.

This rearrangement joins TRBV28 to TRBJ1-2, with D unresolved. The V and J ends lost 2 bases and 8 bases respectively, with 15 bases between them. Germline assignment: CDR1 MDHEN and CDR2 SYDVKM. The CDR3 is 14 amino acids. CDR3 amino acids: CASSLHNLAAGYTF. The CDR3 bases are TGTGCCAGCAGTTTACATAATTTGGCAGCAGGCTACACCTTC.

This chain links TRBV3-1 (or the pseudogene TRBV3-2) with TRBJ1-2; 8 bases are a match to TRBD1. The CDR3 has 14 amino acids. The trim removed 4 bases at V and 8 bases at J, leaving 9 bases unmatched. CDR1 LGHDT and CDR2 YNNKEL come from the germline V gene (reference sequence). CDR3 amino acids: CASSLGQGLRGYTF. Written as DNA, the CDR3 is TGTGCCAGCAGCCTAGGACAGGGCCTAAGGGGCTACACCTTC.

The table lists this clone with a few counts. This chain connects TRBV10-1 to TRBJ1-2, with D uncertain. Trimming stripped 11 bases from V and 3 bases from J, with 7 bases between. The CDR3 covers 10 residues. Per the germline V gene, CDR1 is WNHNN and CDR2 is SYGVQD (reference sequence). For the CDR3, the DNA is TGCGCCGCCCCGCACTATGGCTACACCTTC. It translates to CAAPHYGYTF.

This clone was recorded a few times. CDR3 loop: CASSLRPGQGSRQPQHF. In nucleotides, the CDR3 is TGTGCCAGCAGTTTACGTCCGGGACAGGGTTCTCGTCAGCCCCAGCATTTT. V gene TRBV28 combines with J gene TRBJ1-5; 9 nucleotides line up with TRBD1. Germline lookup yields CDR1 MDHEN and CDR2 SYDVKM. V dropped 2 bases and J dropped 6; count of bases not matched to a gene: 11. This CDR3 spans 17 amino acids. Supplemented by reference TRBV28 and TRBJ1-5, the full variable domain reads DVKVTQSSRYLVKRTGEKVFLECVQDMDHENMFWYRQDPGLGLRLIYFSYDVKMKEKGDIPEGYSVSREKKERFSLILESASTNQTSMYLCASSLRPGQGSRQPQHFGDGTRLSIL.

This clone was counted only a few times. The chain uses TRBV3-1 (or the pseudogene TRBV3-2) and TRBJ1-5; D is ambiguous. The CDR3 length is 17 residues. V was shortened by 3 bases and J by 0 bases, with 15 bases between the two germline ends. Germline CDR1 LGHDT, CDR2 YNNKEL (reference sequence). DNA of the CDR3: TGTGCCAGCAGCCACGGATCAGTTTCTCTTAGCAATCAGCCCCAGCATTTT. Amino acids: CASSHGSVSLSNQPQHF.

This clone has only one observation. The CDR3 coding sequence is TGTGCCAGCAGCTTATGGGCTACCTCTGGAAACACCATATATTTT. Its protein is CASSLWATSGNTIYF. This rearrangement joins TRBV7-9 to TRBJ1-3, with unresolved D. V dropped 2 bases and J dropped 0 bases, with 8 bases sitting between them. The CDR3 runs to 15 residues. Germline V CDR1 and CDR2: SEHNR, FQNEAQ (reference sequence).

The chain joins TRBV3-1 (or the pseudogene TRBV3-2) to TRBJ1-2, with TRBD1 as a possible D gene (5 bases). In germline, CDR1 is LGHDT, CDR2 YNNKEL (reference sequence). Trimming removed 4 bases from V and 8 bases from J, with 32 bases in between. The CDR3 has 19 residues. The CDR3 loop reads CASSRGTVPFGGPLNGYTF. CDR3 coding DNA: TGTGCCAGCAGCCGGGGGACTGTGCCTTTTGGTGGCCCCTTGAACGGCTACACCTTC.

The CDR3 loop is CASTGLDSYNEQFF. For the CDR3, the DNA is TGTGCCAGCACCGGGCTCGACTCCTACAATGAGCAGTTCTTC. The chain recombines TRBV9 with TRBJ2-1; no definite D call. Deletions cut 6 bases from V and 0 bases from J, with 10 bases between. CDR3 size: 14 residues. Germline V gene data show CDR1 as SGDLS and CDR2 as YYNGEE. Using reference TRBV9 and TRBJ2-1 for the parts outside the CDR3, the full variable domain is DSGVTQTPKHLITATGQRVTLRCSPRSGDLSVYWYQQSLDQGLQFLIQYYNGEERAKGNILERFSAQQFPDLHSELNLSSLELGDSALYFCASTGLDSYNEQFFGPGTRLTVL.

The chain couples TRBV27 to TRBJ1-4; D unresolved. Germline V gene sequence: CDR1 MNHEY, CDR2 SMNVEV (reference sequence). V lost 7 bases, J lost 3 bases, and 3 bases lay in between. CDR3 length equals 11 residues. The CDR3 sequence is CASKSNEKLFF. The CDR3 coding sequence is TGTGCCAGCAAATCTAATGAAAAACTGTTTTTT.